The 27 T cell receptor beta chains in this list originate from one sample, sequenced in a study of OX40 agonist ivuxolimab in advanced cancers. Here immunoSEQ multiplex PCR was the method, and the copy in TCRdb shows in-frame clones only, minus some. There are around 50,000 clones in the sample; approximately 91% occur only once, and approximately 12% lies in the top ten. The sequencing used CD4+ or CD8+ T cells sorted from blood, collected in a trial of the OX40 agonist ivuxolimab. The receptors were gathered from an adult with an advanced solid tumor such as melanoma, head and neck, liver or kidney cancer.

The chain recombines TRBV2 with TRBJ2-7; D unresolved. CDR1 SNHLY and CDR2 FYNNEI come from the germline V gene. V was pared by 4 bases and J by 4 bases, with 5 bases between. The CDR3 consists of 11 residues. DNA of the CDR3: TGTGCCAGCAGTGTGACGTACGAGCAGTACTTC. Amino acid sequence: CASSVTYEQYF.

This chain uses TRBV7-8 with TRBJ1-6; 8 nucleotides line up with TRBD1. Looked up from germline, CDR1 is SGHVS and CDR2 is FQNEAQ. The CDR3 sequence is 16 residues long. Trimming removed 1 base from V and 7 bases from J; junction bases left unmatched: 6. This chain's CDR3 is CASSLGIGQGNSPLHF. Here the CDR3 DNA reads TGTGCCAGCAGCTTAGGTATCGGACAGGGAAATTCACCCCTCCACTTT.

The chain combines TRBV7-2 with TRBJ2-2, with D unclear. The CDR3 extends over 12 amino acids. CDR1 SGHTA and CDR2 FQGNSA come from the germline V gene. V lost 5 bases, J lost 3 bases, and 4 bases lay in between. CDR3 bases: TGTGCCAGCAGCCGGGACACCGGGGAGCTGTTTTTT. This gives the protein CASSRDTGELFF. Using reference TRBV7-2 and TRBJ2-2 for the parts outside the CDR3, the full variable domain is GAGVSQSPSNKVTEKGKDVELRCDPISGHTALYWYRQSLGQGLEFLIYFQGNSAPDKSGLPSDRFSAERTGGSVSTLTIQRTQQEDSAVYLCASSRDTGELFFGEGSRLTVL.

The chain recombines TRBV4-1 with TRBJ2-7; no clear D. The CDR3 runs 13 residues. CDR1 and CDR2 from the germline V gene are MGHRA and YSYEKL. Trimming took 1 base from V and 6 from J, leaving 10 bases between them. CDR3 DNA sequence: TGCGCCAGCAGCCAAGTCCCCAGGTCCGAGCAGTACTTC. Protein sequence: CASSQVPRSEQYF.

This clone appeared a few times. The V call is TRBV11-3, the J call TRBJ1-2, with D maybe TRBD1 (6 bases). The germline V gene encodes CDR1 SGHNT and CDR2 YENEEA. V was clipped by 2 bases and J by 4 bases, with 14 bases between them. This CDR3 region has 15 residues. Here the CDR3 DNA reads TGTGCCAGCAGCTTATTAGGGGGGCGGGCCTATGGCTACACCTTC. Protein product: CASSLLGGRAYGYTF.

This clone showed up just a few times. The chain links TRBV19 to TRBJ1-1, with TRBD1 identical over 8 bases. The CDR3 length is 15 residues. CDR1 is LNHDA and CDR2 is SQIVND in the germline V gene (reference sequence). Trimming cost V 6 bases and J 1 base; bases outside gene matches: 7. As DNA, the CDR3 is TGTGCCAGTAGACAATCTGGACAGGGGAACACTGAAGCTTTCTTT. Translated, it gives CASRQSGQGNTEAFF.

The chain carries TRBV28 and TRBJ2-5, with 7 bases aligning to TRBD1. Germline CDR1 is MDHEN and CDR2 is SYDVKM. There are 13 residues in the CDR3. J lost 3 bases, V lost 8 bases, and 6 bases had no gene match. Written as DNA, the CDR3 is TGTGCCAGCTTTCGGGACAGAGAAGAGACCCAGTACTTC. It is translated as CASFRDREETQYF. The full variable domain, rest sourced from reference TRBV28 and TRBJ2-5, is DVKVTQSSRYLVKRTGEKVFLECVQDMDHENMFWYRQDPGLGLRLIYFSYDVKMKEKGDIPEGYSVSREKKERFSLILESASTNQTSMYLCASFRDREETQYFGPGTRLLVL.

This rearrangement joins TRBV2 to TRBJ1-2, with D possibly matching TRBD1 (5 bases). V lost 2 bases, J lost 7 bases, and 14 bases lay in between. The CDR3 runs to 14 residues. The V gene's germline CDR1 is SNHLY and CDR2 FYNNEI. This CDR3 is CASSESGDYSGYTF. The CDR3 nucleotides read TGTGCCAGCAGTGAAAGCGGGGACTACAGTGGCTACACCTTC.

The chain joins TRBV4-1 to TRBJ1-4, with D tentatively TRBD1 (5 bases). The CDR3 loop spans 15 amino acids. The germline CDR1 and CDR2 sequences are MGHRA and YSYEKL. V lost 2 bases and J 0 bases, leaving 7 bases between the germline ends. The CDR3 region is CASSQRGATNEKLFF. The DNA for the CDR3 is TGCGCCAGCAGCCAACGGGGGGCAACTAATGAAAAACTGTTTTTT.

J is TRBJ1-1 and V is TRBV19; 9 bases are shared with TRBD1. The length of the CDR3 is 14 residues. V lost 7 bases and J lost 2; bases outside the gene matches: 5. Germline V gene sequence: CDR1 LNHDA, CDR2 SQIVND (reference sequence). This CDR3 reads CASNDRGINTEAFF. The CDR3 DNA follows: TGTGCCAGTAACGACAGGGGGATCAACACTGAAGCTTTCTTT. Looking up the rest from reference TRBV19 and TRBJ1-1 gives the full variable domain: DGGITQSPKYLFRKEGQNVTLSCEQNLNHDAMYWYRQDPGQGLRLIYYSQIVNDFQKGDIAEGYSVSREKKESFPLTVTSAQKNPTAFYLCASNDRGINTEAFFGQGTRLTVV.

The DNA for the CDR3 is TGCGCCAGCAGCCCGGGACACCAAGGTTACGAGCAGTACTTC. Its translation: CASSPGHQGYEQYF. This chain connects TRBV5-1 to TRBJ2-7, with D tentatively TRBD1 (6 bases). The CDR3 spans 14 residues. The V and J ends lost 4 bases and 4 bases respectively, with 15 bases between them. The germline V gene encodes CDR1 SGHRS and CDR2 YFSETQ.

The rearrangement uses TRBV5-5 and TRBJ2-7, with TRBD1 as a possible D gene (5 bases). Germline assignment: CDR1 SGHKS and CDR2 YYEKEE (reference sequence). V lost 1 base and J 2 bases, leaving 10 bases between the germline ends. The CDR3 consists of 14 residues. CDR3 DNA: TGTGCCAGCAGCTTGCTACCAGGGCCCTACGAGCAGTACTTC. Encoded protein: CASSLLPGPYEQYF.

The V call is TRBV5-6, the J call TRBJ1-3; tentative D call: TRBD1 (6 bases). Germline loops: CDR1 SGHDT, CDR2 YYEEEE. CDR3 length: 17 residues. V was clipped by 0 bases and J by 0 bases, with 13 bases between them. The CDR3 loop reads CASSLAGAQFSGNTIYF. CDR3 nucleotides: TGTGCCAGCAGCTTGGCAGGGGCCCAATTCTCTGGAAACACCATATATTTT.

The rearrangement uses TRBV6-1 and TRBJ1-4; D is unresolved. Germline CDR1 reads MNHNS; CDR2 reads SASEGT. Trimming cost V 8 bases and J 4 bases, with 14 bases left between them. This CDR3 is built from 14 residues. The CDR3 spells CASRWADVNEKLFF. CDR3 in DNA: TGTGCCAGCCGGTGGGCAGACGTTAATGAAAAACTGTTTTTT.

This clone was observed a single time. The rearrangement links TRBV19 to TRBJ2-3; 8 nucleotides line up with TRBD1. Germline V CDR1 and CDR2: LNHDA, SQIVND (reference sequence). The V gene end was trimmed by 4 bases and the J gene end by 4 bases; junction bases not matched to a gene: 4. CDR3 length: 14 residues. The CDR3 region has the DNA TGTGCCAGTAGTACGACAGGGGCGGCAGATACGCAGTATTTT. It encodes CASSTTGAADTQYF.

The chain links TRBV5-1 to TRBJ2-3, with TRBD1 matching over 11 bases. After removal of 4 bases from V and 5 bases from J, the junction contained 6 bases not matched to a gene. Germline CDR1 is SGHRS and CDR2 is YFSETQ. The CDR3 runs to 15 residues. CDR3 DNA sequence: TGCGCCAGCAGCCCCGGACAGGGGGCGAGAGATACGCAGTATTTT. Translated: CASSPGQGARDTQYF.

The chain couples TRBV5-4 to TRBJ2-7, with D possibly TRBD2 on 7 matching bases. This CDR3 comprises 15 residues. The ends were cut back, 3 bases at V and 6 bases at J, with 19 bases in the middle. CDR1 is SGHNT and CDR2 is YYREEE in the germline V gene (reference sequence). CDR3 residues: CASSWGGQGAFEQYF. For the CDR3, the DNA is TGTGCCAGCAGCTGGGGGGGGCAGGGAGCGTTCGAGCAGTACTTC.

For the CDR3, the DNA is TGTGCCAGCCAAAAAGGACGAGAAAAACTGTTTTTT. Its protein product is CASQKGREKLFF. The chain carries TRBV6-1 and TRBJ1-4; no clear D. The CDR3 spans 12 residues. Germline CDR1 reads MNHNS; CDR2 reads SASEGT. The V end lost 8 bases, the J end lost 8 bases, and 12 bases lay between the germline ends.

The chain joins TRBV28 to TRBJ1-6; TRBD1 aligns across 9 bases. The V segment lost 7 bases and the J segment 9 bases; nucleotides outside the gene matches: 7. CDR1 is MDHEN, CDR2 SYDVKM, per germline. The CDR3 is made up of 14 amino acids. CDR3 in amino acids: CASTPTGGISPLHF. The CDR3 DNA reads TGTGCCAGCACACCGACAGGGGGTATTTCACCCCTCCACTTT.

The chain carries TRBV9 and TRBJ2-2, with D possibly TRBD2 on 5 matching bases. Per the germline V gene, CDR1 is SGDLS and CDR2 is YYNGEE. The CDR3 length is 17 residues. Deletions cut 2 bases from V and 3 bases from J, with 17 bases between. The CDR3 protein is CASSVTSWFSYTGELFF. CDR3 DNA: TGTGCCAGCAGCGTTACTAGTTGGTTCTCGTACACCGGGGAGCTGTTTTTT.

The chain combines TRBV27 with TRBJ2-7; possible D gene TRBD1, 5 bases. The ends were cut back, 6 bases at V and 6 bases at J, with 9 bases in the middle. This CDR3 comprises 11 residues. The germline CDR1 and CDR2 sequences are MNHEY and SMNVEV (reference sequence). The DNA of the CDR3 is TGTGCCAGCAGATGGGGCGGCGAGCAGTACTTC. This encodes CASRWGGEQYF.

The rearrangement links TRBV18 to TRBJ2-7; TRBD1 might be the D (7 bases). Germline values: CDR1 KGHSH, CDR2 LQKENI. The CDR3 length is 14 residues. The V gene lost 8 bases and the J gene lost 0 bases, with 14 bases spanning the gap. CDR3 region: CASAGQFNSYEQYF. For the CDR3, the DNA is TGTGCCAGCGCGGGACAGTTTAACTCCTACGAGCAGTACTTC.

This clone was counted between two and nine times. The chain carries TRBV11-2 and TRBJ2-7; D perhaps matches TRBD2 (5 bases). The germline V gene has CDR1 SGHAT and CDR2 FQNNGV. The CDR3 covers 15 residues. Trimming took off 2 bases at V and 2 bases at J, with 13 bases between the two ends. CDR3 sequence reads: CASSLNEGFTYEQYF. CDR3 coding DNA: TGTGCCAGCAGCTTAAACGAGGGATTCACCTACGAGCAGTACTTC. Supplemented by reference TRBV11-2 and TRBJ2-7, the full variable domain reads EAGVAQSPRYKIIEKRQSVAFWCNPISGHATLYWYQQILGQGPKLLIQFQNNGVVDDSQLPKDRFSAERLKGVDSTLKIQPAKLEDSAVYLCASSLNEGFTYEQYFGPGTRLTVT.

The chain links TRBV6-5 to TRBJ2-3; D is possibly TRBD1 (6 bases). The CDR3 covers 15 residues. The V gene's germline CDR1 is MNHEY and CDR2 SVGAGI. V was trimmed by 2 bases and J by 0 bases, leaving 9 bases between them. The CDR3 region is CASSYGGFSTDTQYF. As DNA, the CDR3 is TGTGCCAGCAGTTACGGGGGCTTTAGCACAGATACGCAGTATTTT.

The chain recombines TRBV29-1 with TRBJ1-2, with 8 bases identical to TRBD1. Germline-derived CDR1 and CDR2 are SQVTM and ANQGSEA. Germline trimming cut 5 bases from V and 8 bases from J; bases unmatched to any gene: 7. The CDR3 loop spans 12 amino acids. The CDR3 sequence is CSVSGQGLGYTF. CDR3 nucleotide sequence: TGCAGCGTTTCCGGACAGGGACTCGGCTACACCTTC.

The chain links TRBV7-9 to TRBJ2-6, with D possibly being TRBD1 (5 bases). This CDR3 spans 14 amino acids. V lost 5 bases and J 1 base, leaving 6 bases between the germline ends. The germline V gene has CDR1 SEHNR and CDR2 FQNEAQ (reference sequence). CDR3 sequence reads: CASSDSSGANVLTF. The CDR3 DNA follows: TGTGCCAGCAGCGACAGTTCTGGGGCCAACGTCCTGACTTTC.

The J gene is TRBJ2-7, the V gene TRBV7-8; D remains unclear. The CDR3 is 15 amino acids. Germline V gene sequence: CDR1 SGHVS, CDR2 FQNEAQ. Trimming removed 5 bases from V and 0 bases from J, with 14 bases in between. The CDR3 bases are TGTGCCAGCAGCCCAGAATCTAGGAGCTCCTACGAGCAGTACTTC. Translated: CASSPESRSSYEQYF.